Listed here are 21 T cell receptor beta chains from one sample, sequenced in a study of CD8+CD57+ T cells in acquired aplastic anemia. Genomic DNA, the template, was used for profiling of the TCR beta VDJ and CDR3. TCRdb independently ran MiXCR on the reads; one entry per CDR3 protein. The sample has a few hundred thousand distinct CDR3 sequences; 61% are singletons. Sequenced material: sorted CD4+, CD8+, or CD8+CD57+ T cells (not recorded which) from PBMCs. These receptor sequences come from a human donor in good health.

The table lists this clonotype with a few counts. The chain joins TRBV10-3 to TRBJ1-6; 7 bases are shared with TRBD1. The trim removed 7 bases at V and 4 bases at J, leaving 4 bases unmatched. The CDR3 extends over 14 amino acids. Germline V gives CDR1 ENHRY, CDR2 SYGVKD. CDR3 bases: TGTGCCATCACCCGGGGACAGTATAATTCACCCCTCCACTTT. Its translation is CAITRGQYNSPLHF.

This chain joins TRBV7-3 and TRBJ1-6, with D possibly matching TRBD1 (6 bases). Germline CDR1 is SGHTA and CDR2 is FQGTGA. The length of the CDR3 is 17 residues. The V end was cut by 5 bases, the J end by 5 bases, with 19 bases between. The CDR3 coding sequence is TGTGCCAGCAGCCCAACAGCGGGGGGCGCGAATAATTCACCCCTCCACTTT. Translation: CASSPTAGGANNSPLHF.

This chain connects TRBV12-3 or TRBV12-4 to TRBJ1-1; unclear D gene. The CDR3 is made up of 12 amino acids. V lost 4 bases, J lost 5 bases, and 8 bases lay in between. The CDR3 DNA is TGTGCCAGCAGTTCGGGGTGGACTGAAGCTTTCTTT. It translates to CASSSGWTEAFF.

The rearrangement joins TRBV10-3 to TRBJ2-6; D uncertain. CDR1 is ENHRY, CDR2 SYGVKD, per germline. The V and J ends lost 10 bases and 2 bases respectively, with 9 bases between them. This CDR3 comprises 13 residues. The DNA of the CDR3 is TGTGCCACCGCCCCCCCTGGGGCCAACGTCCTGACTTTC. Translated, it gives CATAPPGANVLTF.

The J gene is TRBJ1-1, the V gene TRBV7-2; D unresolved. From germline, CDR1 is SGHTA and CDR2 FQGNSA. The CDR3 is 15 residues long. Trimming shortened V by 2 bases and J by 1 base, and 11 bases separated the two germline ends. The CDR3 nucleotides read TGTGCCAGCAGCTTAAATCCCACGCCGAACACTGAAGCTTTCTTT. Amino acids: CASSLNPTPNTEAFF.

The chain joins TRBV20-1 to TRBJ1-1; D uncertain. CDR1 is DFQATT and CDR2 is SNEGSKA in the germline V gene (reference sequence). The V end lost 3 bases, the J end lost 1 base, and 6 bases lay between the germline ends. There are 12 residues in the CDR3. The chain's CDR3 is CSARRTNTEAFF. As DNA, the CDR3 is TGCAGTGCTAGGCGAACGAACACTGAAGCTTTCTTT.

Comment on this clonotype: Being one base from a much bigger clone, this may be a read error. J is TRBJ1-5 and V is TRBV6-9; a possible D gene is TRBD1 (5 bases). The V gene's germline CDR1 is MNHGY and CDR2 SVAAGI. The V and J ends lost 6 bases and 2 bases respectively, with 20 bases between them. This CDR3 region has 17 residues. CDR3 region: CASRQPSAGSCNQPQHF. The CDR3 region has the DNA TGTGCCAGCAGACAGCCTTCGGCAGGGAGTTGCAATCAGCCCCAGCATTTT.

A remark on this clonotype: The junction differs from germline at one of its ends, possibly a read error. The chain uses TRBV9 and TRBJ2-2; D could derive from TRBD1 or TRBD2 (6 bases each). The CDR3 totals 16 residues. Germline lookup yields CDR1 SGDLS and CDR2 YYNGEE. The chain's CDR3 is CASSSTGLTNTGGLFF. The CDR3 DNA follows: TGTGCCAGCAGCTCAACAGGGTTGACGAACACCGGGGGGCTGTTTTTT.

This clonotype was seen only once. This sequence joins TRBV7-2 and TRBJ1-6; perhaps TRBD1 as D (5 bases). CDR1 and CDR2 (germline): SGHTA, FQGNSA. This CDR3 contains 16 residues. The V end lost 1 base, the J end lost 4 bases, and 11 bases lay between the germline ends. In nucleotides, the CDR3 is TGTGCCAGCAGCTTAGTAGGCAGGGCTTATAATTCACCCCTCCACTTT. The encoded protein is CASSLVGRAYNSPLHF.

This clonotype was seen a handful of times. The V call is TRBV20-1, the J call TRBJ2-7; D might be TRBD1 (6 bases). This CDR3 has 14 amino acids. Trimming removed 6 bases from V and 6 bases from J, with 21 bases in between. CDR1 and CDR2 from the germline V gene are DFQATT and SNEGSKA (reference sequence). The CDR3 DNA reads as TGCAGTGCGGCAAGCGGACAGCTGCCTATCGAGCAGTACTTC. Translating gives CSAASGQLPIEQYF.

Notes on this clonotype: With a much larger clone just one base away, this may be a read error. Lacking the conserved final phenylalanine or tryptophan, this CDR3 likely reflects a read error. CDR3 protein: CASSPRGFTEAFS. DNA of the CDR3: TGCGCCAGCAGCCCCAGGGGTTTTACTGAAGCTTTCTCT. The gene calls are TRBV4-1 and TRBJ1-1; tentative D call: TRBD1 (6 bases). Germline CDR1 reads MGHRA; CDR2 reads YSYEKL. The CDR3 length is 13 residues. Trimming stripped 4 bases from V and 5 bases from J, with 11 bases between.

This chain's CDR3 is CSARAAYSNQPQYF. The CDR3, as DNA: TGCAGTGCTAGAGCAGCCTATAGCAATCAGCCCCAGTACTTC. The chain recombines TRBV20-1 with TRBJ2-5; D is unclear. Germline-derived CDR1 and CDR2 are DFQATT and SNEGSKA (reference sequence). V lost 1 base, J lost 9 bases, and 18 bases lay in between. CDR3 length: 14 amino acids.

This chain connects TRBV7-9 to TRBJ1-1; D remains ambiguous. The V end was cut by 10 bases, the J end by 1 base, with 4 bases between. Germline V gene lookup returns CDR1 SEHNR and CDR2 FQNEAQ (reference sequence). This CDR3 contains 10 residues. The CDR3, as DNA: TGTGCCACCGCGAACACTGAAGCTTTCTTT. Translating it yields CATANTEAFF.

The rearrangement joins TRBV7-9 to TRBJ2-3, with TRBD1 as a possible D gene (5 bases). The germline V and J ends were trimmed by 4 bases and 2 bases, with 13 bases remaining between them. This CDR3 has 15 amino acids. The germline CDR1 and CDR2 sequences are SEHNR and FQNEAQ (reference sequence). The CDR3: CASSSGSLDTDTQYF. The CDR3 DNA follows: TGTGCCAGCAGCTCAGGGTCCTTAGACACAGATACGCAGTATTTT.

In its sample, this clonotype was seen many times. The V and J genes are TRBV28 and TRBJ1-1, with TRBD1 identical over 7 bases. The CDR3 runs to 13 residues. CDR1 and CDR2 from the germline V gene are MDHEN and SYDVKM. The ends lost 6 bases at V and 8 bases at J; junction bases unmatched: 9. DNA for the CDR3: TGTGCCAGCAGCCTGACAGGGCCTCACGAAGCTTTCTTT. Amino acids: CASSLTGPHEAFF.

The chain uses TRBV5-1 and TRBJ2-7, with D tentatively TRBD2 (5 bases). V was cut by 7 bases and J by 4 bases, with 9 bases left in between. There are 11 residues in the CDR3. Germline V gives CDR1 SGHRS, CDR2 YFSETQ. The CDR3 DNA reads TGCGCCAGCGCCTCGGGGTACGAGCAGTACTTC. Protein sequence: CASASGYEQYF.

This clonotype appeared many times. J is TRBJ2-3 and V is TRBV12-3 or TRBV12-4, with TRBD2 as a possible D gene (6 bases). The CDR3 covers 13 residues. Trimming stripped 3 bases from V and 6 bases from J, with 10 bases between. The CDR3 loop is CASSLLEGDTQYF. CDR3 bases: TGTGCCAGCAGTTTGTTGGAGGGGGATACGCAGTATTTT.

The chain employs TRBV7-3 and TRBJ2-1, with a weak D call TRBD1 (5 bases). The germline CDR1 and CDR2 sequences are SGHTA and FQGTGA. This CDR3 is built from 15 residues. V was clipped by 5 bases and J by 6 bases, with 17 bases between them. CDR3 nucleotide sequence: TGTGCCAGCAGCCAAGCCCTTGGTGGGGCCAATGAGCAGTTCTTC. This sequence encodes CASSQALGGANEQFF.

The table lists this clonotype with many counts. The chain is built from TRBV20-1 and TRBJ2-7, with TRBD2 as a possible D gene (7 bases). Germline V lookup: CDR1 DFQATT, CDR2 SNEGSKA (reference sequence). V dropped 3 bases and J dropped 7 bases, with 13 bases sitting between them. The CDR3 extends over 12 amino acids. The CDR3 here is CSARGGPWEQYF. CDR3 in DNA: TGCAGTGCTAGGGGGGGGCCCTGGGAGCAGTACTTC.

In this sample, this clonotype turned up a few times. This chain connects TRBV7-2 to TRBJ2-7; TRBD2 might be the D (6 bases). The CDR3 has 13 residues. The germline CDR1 and CDR2 sequences are SGHTA and FQGNSA. Deletions cut 5 bases from V and 4 bases from J, with 12 bases between. This chain's CDR3 is CASSLGRGYEQYF. The CDR3, as DNA: TGTGCCAGCAGCCTAGGACGGGGGTACGAGCAGTACTTC.

This clonotype was counted many times. This chain links TRBV20-1 with TRBJ1-6; TRBD1 aligns across 8 bases. The CDR3 is 15 residues long. The trim removed 2 bases at V and 7 bases at J, leaving 7 bases unmatched. The germline V gene encodes CDR1 DFQATT and CDR2 SNEGSKA (reference sequence). The CDR3 reads CSARIIGTGNSPLHF. The CDR3 nucleotides read TGCAGTGCTAGAATTATCGGGACAGGCAATTCACCCCTCCACTTT.